The rows below give T cell receptor beta chains drawn from one sample of a study of T cell responses to AZD1222 COVID-19 vaccine. Measured with immunoSEQ multiplex PCR; TCRdb has only the in-frame clones, and not every one. Among about 140,000 clones listed, 85% to 95% were seen once. The starting material was peripheral blood, obtained on day 0 of AZD1222 vaccination. The receptors shown here come from an adult in good health. The conserved cysteine and the conserved F or W are not part of the CDR3 here.

J: TRBJ1-2; V: TRBV4-1; CDR3: ASSQDGSYT
J: TRBJ2-7; V: TRBV12-3/TRBV12-4; CDR3: ASSFQGIDEQY
J: TRBJ2-5; V: TRBV5-5; CDR3: ASSFQGEETQY
J: TRBJ1-5; V: TRBV18; CDR3: ASSRMDSNQPQH
J: TRBJ2-1; V: TRBV18; CDR3: ASSPPGTGVSYNEQF
J: TRBJ1-3; V: TRBV4-3; CDR3: ASSQVESMRGGNTIY
J: TRBJ2-1; V: TRBV20-1; CDR3: SAKWWNEQF
J: TRBJ2-1; V: TRBV29-1; CDR3: SVKGLAVGSSYNEQF
J: TRBJ1-6; V: TRBV27; CDR3: ASSPLSTGGRSPLH
J: TRBJ2-6; V: TRBV6-2/TRBV6-3; CDR3: ASSRTDSRGGLSPKGSGANVLT
J: TRBJ2-2; V: TRBV7-7; CDR3: ASSLAAYGELF
J: TRBJ2-1; V: TRBV24-1; CDR3: ATSDPRGSEVLNEQF
J: TRBJ1-2; V: TRBV6-5; CDR3: ASQGYNYGYT
J: TRBJ2-7; V: TRBV19; CDR3: ASSILSGPYEQY
J: TRBJ1-6; V: TRBV25-1; CDR3: ASSEYQVANSPLH
J: TRBJ2-7; V: TRBV3-1/TRBV3-2; CDR3: ASSQGTLSSYEQY
J: TRBJ1-2; V: TRBV9; CDR3: ASSLNYGYT
J: TRBJ1-1; V: TRBV19; CDR3: ASSIRSPRLNTEAF
J: TRBJ1-6; V: TRBV3-1/TRBV3-2; CDR3: ASSQKGPRGNSPLH
J: TRBJ2-3; V: TRBV15; CDR3: ATSGRTGLGDTQY
J: TRBJ2-7; V: TRBV4-1; CDR3: ASSHPGRSLGEQY
J: TRBJ2-2; V: TRBV6-5; CDR3: ATWAGQNTGELF
J: TRBJ2-2; V: TRBV2; CDR3: ASSKASGRAGGELF
J: TRBJ2-2; V: TRBV7-3; CDR3: ASSLDRGRTGELF
J: TRBJ1-2; V: TRBV12-5; CDR3: ASGVDGSYGYT
J: TRBJ1-1; V: TRBV5-1; CDR3: ASSSQGNTEAF
J: TRBJ2-7; V: TRBV5-5; CDR3: ASSLVTSSEQY
J: TRBJ2-5; V: TRBV7-3; CDR3: ASSSGTSESWRETQY
J: TRBJ1-2; V: TRBV3-1/TRBV3-2; CDR3: ASSQISTGRGNYGYT
J: TRBJ1-5; V: TRBV27; CDR3: ASSPRQGRGNQPQH
J: TRBJ2-5; V: TRBV7-9; CDR3: ASSLTYRTSGPGGETQY
J: TRBJ1-4; V: TRBV7-8; CDR3: ASSQDRGREKLF
J: TRBJ2-3; V: TRBV5-1; CDR3: ASSLIRDTSGSTDTQY
J: TRBJ1-5; V: TRBV27; CDR3: ASSLRPGQPQH
J: TRBJ1-1; V: TRBV30; CDR3: AWEQGPEAF
J: TRBJ1-1; V: TRBV23-1; CDR3: ASTPAGQKAF
J: TRBJ1-4; V: TRBV27; CDR3: ASRRSDRVANEKLF